The T cell receptor (beta chain) under discussion was sequenced for a study of T-cell memory formation after mild COVID-19. General study results and limits: CD4/CD8 balance held among clones contracting day 15 to 85, and later expanders leaned CD4+.

TCRdb re-derived calls from the 5' RACE reads in MiXCR, one entry per CDR3 protein. This sample has under 300,000 distinct CDR3 sequences; under 20% occur once, and the top ten carry roughly a fifth. The CDR3 spans 13 residues. Germline assignment: CDR1 SGDLS and CDR2 YYNGEE. The V and J ends lost 2 bases and 10 bases, in that order; junction bases with no gene match: 6. Regarding this clonotype: As yet, its antigen is unknown.

The sequenced material came from PBMCs or a T cell subset sorted from them (not recorded which). This sequence joins TRBV9 and TRBJ2-1; 7 bases fit TRBD2. The clonotype originates from a man younger than 35 who had mild COVID-19 (a few samples of this study predate the infection). Cell type and time point are not known. CDR3 sequence: CASSVGGFEEQFF. The DNA of the CDR3 is TGTGCCAGCAGCGTGGGAGGGTTCGAGGAGCAGTTCTTC.